The clone carrying this T cell receptor beta chain is large by frequency. TCRdb reprocessed the 10x single-cell sequencing reads, with one entry per CDR3 protein and no DNA. The table counts over 1,000 distinct CDR3 sequences; around 8% lies in the top ten. The sample originates from a study of CD8 T cells in cerebrospinal fluid in Alzheimer's disease. The sequence was collected from a human donor in good health. Sequencing input: cerebrospinal fluid.

The CDR3 reads CASGLTVNTEAFF. This sequence joins TRBV2 and TRBJ1-1. Germline V gene sequence: CDR1 SNHLY, CDR2 FYNNEI. The CDR3 is 13 amino acids.